One sample yielded the 21 T cell receptor beta chains listed below, sequenced in a study of graft-versus-host responses after intestinal transplantation. Data came from immunoSEQ multiplex PCR; TCRdb stores just in-frame clones and leaves some out. The profile shows around 23,000 clones, 70% to 90% of them singletons. The sequencing here drew on PBMCs, taken 450 to 480 days after intestinal transplant. The source is a human patient who received an intestinal transplant, so some T cells may come from the graft donor.

This clone was counted once. The rearrangement links TRBV6-6 to TRBJ2-3, with TRBD2 identical over 8 bases. V shed 3 bases and J 3 bases; nucleotides not matched to a gene: 5. This CDR3 is 15 amino acids long. The germline gives CDR1 MNHNY, CDR2 SVGAGI (reference sequence). DNA of the CDR3: TGTGCCAGCAGTTATGAGACTAGCGTAACAGATACGCAGTATTTT. Its protein product is CASSYETSVTDTQYF.

This chain connects TRBV6-5 to TRBJ1-6; D gene ambiguous. The CDR3 is 14 amino acids. V gave up 5 bases and J gave up 0 bases, with 5 bases separating them. Germline V lookup: CDR1 MNHEY, CDR2 SVGAGI. The CDR3: CASSRVSYNSPLHF. CDR3 coding DNA: TGTGCCAGCAGTCGAGTCTCCTATAATTCACCCCTCCACTTT.

CDR3 DNA sequence: TGTGCCAGCAGTTACTACGGACAGGGGGGTGGCAATGAGCAGTTCTTC. Amino acids: CASSYYGQGGGNEQFF. The chain employs TRBV6-5 and TRBJ2-1; 10 bases agree with TRBD1. With V trimmed by 1 base and J by 6 bases, 6 bases remained unmatched. Germline V gives CDR1 MNHEY, CDR2 SVGAGI. The CDR3 covers 16 residues.

This rearrangement joins TRBV20-1 to TRBJ2-5; D gene uncertain. The CDR3 spans 10 residues. V lost 4 bases and J 5 bases, leaving 5 bases between the germline ends. Germline-derived CDR1 and CDR2 are DFQATT and SNEGSKA (reference sequence). The CDR3 region is CSATGETQYF. CDR3 sequence (DNA): TGCAGTGCTACGGGTGAGACCCAGTACTTC.

This clone has a handful of counts. The gene calls are TRBV11-2 and TRBJ2-4; D may be TRBD2 (6 bases). V was cut by 3 bases and J by 0 bases, with 18 bases left in between. CDR1 and CDR2 (germline): SGHAT, FQNNGV. The CDR3 runs to 18 residues. Here the CDR3 reads CASSFRGWADLAKNIQYF. The CDR3 bases are TGTGCCAGCAGCTTCCGGGGGTGGGCAGACCTAGCCAAAAACATTCAGTACTTC. Full variable domain (outside the CDR3, taken from reference TRBV11-2 and TRBJ2-4): EAGVAQSPRYKIIEKRQSVAFWCNPISGHATLYWYQQILGQGPKLLIQFQNNGVVDDSQLPKDRFSAERLKGVDSTLKIQPAKLEDSAVYLCASSFRGWADLAKNIQYFGAGTRLSVL.

The chain employs TRBV27 and TRBJ2-7; D call uncertain. The CDR3 sequence is 13 residues long. Trimming took off 5 bases at V and 4 bases at J, with 12 bases between the two ends. Germline V gene sequence: CDR1 MNHEY, CDR2 SMNVEV (reference sequence). The CDR3 here is CASSPALGYEQYF. Written as DNA, the CDR3 is TGTGCCAGCAGTCCAGCGCTTGGTTACGAGCAGTACTTC.

The chain joins TRBV5-1 to TRBJ2-5, with TRBD2 matching 7 bases. Germline-derived CDR1 and CDR2 are SGHRS and YFSETQ. V lost 5 bases, J lost 4 bases, and 11 bases stayed unmatched. CDR3 length: 15 amino acids. This CDR3 reads CASRVPAGNGETQYF. The CDR3 nucleotides are TGCGCCAGCAGGGTACCAGCGGGGAATGGAGAGACCCAGTACTTC.

The chain links TRBV6-5 to TRBJ1-2, with a possible D match to TRBD1 (5 bases). V was cut by 5 bases and J by 8 bases, with 12 bases left in between. Germline V lookup: CDR1 MNHEY, CDR2 SVGAGI. This CDR3 comprises 12 residues. CDR3 sequence: CASSPGQGGYTF. The CDR3 coding sequence is TGTGCCAGCAGTCCCGGGCAGGGCGGCTACACCTTC.

This clone turned up a few times. This rearrangement joins TRBV4-2 to TRBJ1-2; D unresolved. This CDR3 comprises 12 residues. Germline CDR1 and CDR2: LGHNA and YNFKEQ. V lost 3 bases and J 2 bases, leaving 4 bases between the germline ends. The CDR3 coding sequence is TGTGCCAGCAGCCAGGGAAACTATGGCTACACCTTC. Translated, it gives CASSQGNYGYTF.

The chain recombines TRBV6-5 with TRBJ2-1; 7 bases align to TRBD2. J gave up 3 bases and V 4 bases, and 6 bases lay outside the gene matches. This CDR3 has 15 amino acids. Germline V gives CDR1 MNHEY, CDR2 SVGAGI. CDR3 nucleotides: TGTGCCAGCAGTTGGGAAAGCGGGATCTACAATGAGCAGTTCTTC. Its translation: CASSWESGIYNEQFF.

About this clone: One end of the junction varies from germline; a read error may be responsible. The genes are TRBV7-7 and TRBJ2-2, with TRBD2 identical over 12 bases. Germline V gene data show CDR1 as SSHAT and CDR2 as FNYEAQ (reference sequence). The CDR3 is 18 amino acids. The CDR3 sequence is CASSPATSGSRSTGELFF. CDR3 DNA: TGTGCTAGCAGCCCCGCGACTAGCGGGAGCCGGTCCACCGGGGAGCTGTTTTTT.

The chain is built from TRBV9 and TRBJ2-3; no firm D call. The V gene's germline CDR1 is SGDLS and CDR2 YYNGEE. The CDR3 is 13 residues long. V was shortened by 2 bases and J by 4 bases, with 8 bases between the two germline ends. CDR3 coding DNA: TGTGCCAGCAGCGTCAGTACGGCAGATACGCAGTATTTT. Translated: CASSVSTADTQYF.

The chain links TRBV6-5 to TRBJ2-3; maybe TRBD1 (5 bases). The germline gives CDR1 MNHEY, CDR2 SVGAGI. Between the trimmed V and J ends, which lost 2 bases and 3 bases, there was a span of 6 bases. The CDR3 runs to 13 residues. CDR3 loop: CASSYGATDTQYF. The CDR3 DNA sequence: TGTGCCAGCAGTTACGGGGCGACAGATACGCAGTATTTT.

This chain uses TRBV7-8 with TRBJ1-6, with D perhaps matching TRBD1 (6 bases). Trimming took off 7 bases at V and 8 bases at J, with 9 bases between the two ends. Germline V gene lookup returns CDR1 SGHVS and CDR2 FQNEAQ. CDR3 size: 12 residues. This CDR3 is CASKQGDSPLHF. Here the CDR3 DNA reads TGTGCCAGCAAACAGGGAGATTCACCCCTCCACTTT. Combining the CDR3 with reference TRBV7-8 and TRBJ1-6 gives the whole variable domain GAGVSQSPRYKVAKRGQDVALRCDPISGHVSLFWYQQALGQGPEFLTYFQNEAQLDKSGLPSDRFFAERPEGSVSTLKIQRTQQEDSAVYLCASKQGDSPLHFGNGTRLTVT.

The chain uses TRBV2 and TRBJ2-7, with a tentative D call TRBD1 (6 bases). Trimming removed 7 bases from V and 6 bases from J, with 19 bases in between. CDR3 length: 14 amino acids. The germline CDR1 and CDR2 sequences are SNHLY and FYNNEI. The CDR3 nucleotides are TGTGCCAGCACTTACAGGGAAAAGATCTGCGAGCAGTACTTC. Amino acid sequence: CASTYREKICEQYF.

The chain carries TRBV28 and TRBJ2-2; D is ambiguous. The V gene lost 11 bases and the J gene lost 5 bases, with 15 bases spanning the gap. Germline CDR1 is MDHEN and CDR2 is SYDVKM. This CDR3 spans 13 amino acids. CDR3 residues: CALGAMGTGELFF. The CDR3, as DNA: TGTGCCCTAGGAGCGATGGGGACCGGGGAGCTGTTTTTT.

This clone has only a few counts. The chain links TRBV6-1 to TRBJ2-7; D not certain. The length of the CDR3 is 14 residues. Germline V lookup: CDR1 MNHNS, CDR2 SASEGT. The ends were cut back, 6 bases at V and 0 bases at J, with 12 bases in the middle. The CDR3 here is CASSVPDGSYEQYF. Here the CDR3 DNA reads TGTGCCAGCAGCGTCCCGGACGGCTCCTACGAGCAGTACTTC.

The V and J genes are TRBV29-1 and TRBJ1-2, with TRBD1 as a possible D gene (5 bases). V shed 5 bases and J shed 3 bases, with 10 bases lying between them. The CDR3 spans 12 residues. CDR1 SQVTM and CDR2 ANQGSEA come from the germline V gene. The CDR3 protein is CSVPRDYYGYTF. CDR3 in DNA: TGCAGCGTTCCTCGGGACTACTATGGCTACACCTTC.

This clone showed up just once. The chain combines TRBV11-3 with TRBJ2-2; no clear D. V was cut by 4 bases and J by 7 bases, with 7 bases left in between. The CDR3 has 12 residues. Looked up from germline, CDR1 is SGHNT and CDR2 is YENEEA. DNA for the CDR3: TGTGCCAGCAGCTCTCGCCTCGGGGAGCTGTTTTTT. It is translated as CASSSRLGELFF.

The chain recombines TRBV6-1 with TRBJ2-7; 12 positions match TRBD2. The CDR3 is 15 amino acids. V gave up 4 bases and J gave up 3 bases; unmatched junction bases: 4. Looked up from germline, CDR1 is MNHNS and CDR2 is SASEGT. Here the CDR3 reads CASSGLAGDLYEQYF. The CDR3 DNA reads as TGTGCCAGCAGTGGACTAGCGGGAGATCTCTACGAGCAGTACTTC.

The V and J genes are TRBV6-5 and TRBJ2-5, with D perhaps given as TRBD1 or TRBD2 (6 bases each). The J call may be mistaken, given a closer DNA end match to TRBJ2-7. Germline V gene data show CDR1 as MNHEY and CDR2 as SVGAGI. The length of the CDR3 is 15 residues. In DNA form, the CDR3 reads TGTGCCAGCAGCTCGTACTCCACAGGGAGGAGCGAGCAGTACTTC. Its translation: CASSSYSTGRSEQYF.